Detailed here is one T cell receptor (beta chain). Methods used by the authors: Estimated nucleated cell counts came from reference gene primer amplification. Here immunoSEQ multiplex PCR was the method, and the copy in TCRdb shows in-frame clones only, minus some. That table supplies the V and J calls and clone size; D and trimming were determined from the DNA. The sample contains a few hundred thousand clones, 85% to 90% of which appear only once. This sample is drawn from a study of blood T cell repertoires in COVID-19. Study background: Samples of COVID-19 (acute and convalescent) were obtained from the United States, Italy and Spain. The analysed material was cDNA or gDNA that came from T cells, B-cell-depleted T cells, or PBMCs.

V lost 6 bases, J lost 5 bases, and 5 bases stayed unmatched. The germline CDR1 and CDR2 sequences are SGHDT and YYEEEE. The CDR3 length is 13 residues. The rearrangement uses TRBV5-6 and TRBJ1-2; 9 positions match TRBD1. This TCR derives from a man aged 25-45 years who had been exposed to COVID-19. The sample taken for sequencing was PBMCs or T cells enriched from blood (not recorded which). The CDR3 region is CASTRGTGYGYTF. The CDR3 nucleotides read TGTGCCAGCACCCGGGGGACAGGGTATGGCTACACCTTC.